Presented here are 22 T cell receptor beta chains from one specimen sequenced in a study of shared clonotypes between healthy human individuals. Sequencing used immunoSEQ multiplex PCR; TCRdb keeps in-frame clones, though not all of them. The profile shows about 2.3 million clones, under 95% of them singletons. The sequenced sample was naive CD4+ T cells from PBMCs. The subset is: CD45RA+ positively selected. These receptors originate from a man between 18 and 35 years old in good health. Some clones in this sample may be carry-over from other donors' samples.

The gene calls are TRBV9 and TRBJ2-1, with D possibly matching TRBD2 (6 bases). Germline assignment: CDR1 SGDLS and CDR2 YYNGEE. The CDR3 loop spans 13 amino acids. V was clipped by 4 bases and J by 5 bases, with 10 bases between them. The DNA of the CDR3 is TGTGCCAGCAGCCAGGGACTGAACAATGAGCAGTTCTTC. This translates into CASSQGLNNEQFF.

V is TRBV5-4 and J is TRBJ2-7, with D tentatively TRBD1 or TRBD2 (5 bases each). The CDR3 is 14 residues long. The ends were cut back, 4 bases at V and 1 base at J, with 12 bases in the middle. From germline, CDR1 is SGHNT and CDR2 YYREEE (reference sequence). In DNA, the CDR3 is TGTGCCAGCAGCCCGGGGCAGCGGTCCTACGAGCAGTACTTC. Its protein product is CASSPGQRSYEQYF.

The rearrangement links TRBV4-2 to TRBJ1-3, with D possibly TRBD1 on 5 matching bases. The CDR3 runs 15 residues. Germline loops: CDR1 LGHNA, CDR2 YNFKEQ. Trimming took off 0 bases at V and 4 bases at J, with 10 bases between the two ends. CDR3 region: CASSQDVRQGNTIYF. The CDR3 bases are TGTGCCAGCAGCCAAGATGTTCGACAGGGAAACACCATATATTTT.

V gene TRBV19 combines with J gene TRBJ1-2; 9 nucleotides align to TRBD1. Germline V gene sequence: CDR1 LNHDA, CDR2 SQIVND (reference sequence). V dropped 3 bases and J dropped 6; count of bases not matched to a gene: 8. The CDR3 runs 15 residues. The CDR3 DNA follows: TGTGCCAGTAGTATGCGGACAGGGGTAAAGAATGGCTACACCTTC. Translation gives CASSMRTGVKNGYTF.

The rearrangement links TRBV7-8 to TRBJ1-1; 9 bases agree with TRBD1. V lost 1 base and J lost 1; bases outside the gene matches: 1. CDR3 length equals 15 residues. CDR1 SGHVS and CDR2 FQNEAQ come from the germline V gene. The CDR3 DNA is TGTGCCAGCAGCTTAGACAGGGGGCGGAACACTGAAGCTTTCTTT. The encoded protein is CASSLDRGRNTEAFF.

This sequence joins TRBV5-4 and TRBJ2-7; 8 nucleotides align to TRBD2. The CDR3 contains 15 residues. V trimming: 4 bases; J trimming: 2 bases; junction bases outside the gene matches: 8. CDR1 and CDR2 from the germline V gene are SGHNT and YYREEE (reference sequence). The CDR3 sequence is CASSLRTSPAYEQYF. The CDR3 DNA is TGTGCCAGCAGCCTCCGGACTAGCCCTGCCTACGAGCAGTACTTC.

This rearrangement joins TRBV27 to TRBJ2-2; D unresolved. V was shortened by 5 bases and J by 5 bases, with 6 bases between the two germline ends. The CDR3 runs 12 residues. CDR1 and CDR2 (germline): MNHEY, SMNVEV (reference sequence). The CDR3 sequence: CASSAYTGELFF. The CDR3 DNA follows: TGTGCCAGCAGTGCCTATACCGGGGAGCTGTTTTTT.

CDR3 sequence reads: CASSQNRPDLEETQYF. The DNA for the CDR3 is TGCGCCAGCAGCCAAAATCGTCCGGACCTTGAAGAGACCCAGTACTTC. The chain employs TRBV4-3 and TRBJ2-5, with no clear D. V lost 2 bases, J lost 3 bases, and 16 bases lay in between. Germline-derived CDR1 and CDR2 are LGHNA and YSLEER. CDR3 size: 16 residues.

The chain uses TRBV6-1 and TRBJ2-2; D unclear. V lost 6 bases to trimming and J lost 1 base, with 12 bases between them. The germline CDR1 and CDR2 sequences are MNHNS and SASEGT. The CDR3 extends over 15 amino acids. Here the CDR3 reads CASSIQRLNTGELFF. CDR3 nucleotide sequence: TGTGCCAGCAGCATACAGAGACTGAACACCGGGGAGCTGTTTTTT.

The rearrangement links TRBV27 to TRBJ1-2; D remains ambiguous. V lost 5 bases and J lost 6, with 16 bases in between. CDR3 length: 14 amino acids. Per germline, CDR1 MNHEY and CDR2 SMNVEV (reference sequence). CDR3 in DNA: TGTGCCAGCAGTACGTCCCGGGGTCCGCATGGCTACACCTTC. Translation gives CASSTSRGPHGYTF.

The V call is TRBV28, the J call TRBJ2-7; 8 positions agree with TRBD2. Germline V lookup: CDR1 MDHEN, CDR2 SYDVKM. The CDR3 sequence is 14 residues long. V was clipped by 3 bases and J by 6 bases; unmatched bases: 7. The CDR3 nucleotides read TGTGCCAGCAGTTTGAATAGCGGGATATCCGAGCAGTACTTC. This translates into CASSLNSGISEQYF.

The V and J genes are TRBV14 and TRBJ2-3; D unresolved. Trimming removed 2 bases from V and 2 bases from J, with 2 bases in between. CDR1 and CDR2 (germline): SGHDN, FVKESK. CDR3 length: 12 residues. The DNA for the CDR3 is TGTGCCAGCAGCCAATTCACAGATACGCAGTATTTT. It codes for CASSQFTDTQYF.

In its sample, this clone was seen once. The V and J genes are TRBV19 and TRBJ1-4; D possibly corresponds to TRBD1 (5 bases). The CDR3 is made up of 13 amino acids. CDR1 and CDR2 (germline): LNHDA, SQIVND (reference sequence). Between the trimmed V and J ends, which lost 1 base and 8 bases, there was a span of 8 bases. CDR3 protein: CASSIARAEKLFF. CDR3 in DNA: TGTGCCAGTAGTATAGCCAGGGCGGAAAAACTGTTTTTT.

The CDR3: CATSDTDYEQYF. The CDR3 DNA is TGTGCCACCAGCGATACCGACTACGAGCAGTACTTC. The chain is built from TRBV15 and TRBJ2-7; D is unclear. CDR1 is LNHNV and CDR2 is YYDKDF in the germline V gene (reference sequence). The CDR3 is made up of 12 amino acids. Trimming shortened V by 5 bases and J by 3 bases, and 8 bases separated the two germline ends.

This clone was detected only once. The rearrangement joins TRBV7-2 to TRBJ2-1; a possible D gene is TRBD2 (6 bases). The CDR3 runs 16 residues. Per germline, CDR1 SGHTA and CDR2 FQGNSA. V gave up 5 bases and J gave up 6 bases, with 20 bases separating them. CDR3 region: CASSTGSSSAFNEQFF. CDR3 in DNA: TGTGCCAGCAGCACCGGCTCGTCTAGCGCCTTCAATGAGCAGTTCTTC.

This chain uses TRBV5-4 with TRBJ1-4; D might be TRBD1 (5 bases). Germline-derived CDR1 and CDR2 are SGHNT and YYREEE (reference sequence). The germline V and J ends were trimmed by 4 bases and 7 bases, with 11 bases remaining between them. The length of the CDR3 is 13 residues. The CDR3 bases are TGTGCCAGCAGCCCGGCTGGGGCTGAAAAACTGTTTTTT. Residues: CASSPAGAEKLFF.

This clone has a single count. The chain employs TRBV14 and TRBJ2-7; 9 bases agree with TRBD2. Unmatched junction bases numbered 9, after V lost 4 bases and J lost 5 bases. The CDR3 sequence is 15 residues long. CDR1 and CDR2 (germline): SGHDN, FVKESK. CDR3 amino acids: CASSLLGAGGNEQYF. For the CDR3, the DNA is TGTGCCAGCAGCCTTTTAGGTGCGGGAGGGAACGAGCAGTACTTC.

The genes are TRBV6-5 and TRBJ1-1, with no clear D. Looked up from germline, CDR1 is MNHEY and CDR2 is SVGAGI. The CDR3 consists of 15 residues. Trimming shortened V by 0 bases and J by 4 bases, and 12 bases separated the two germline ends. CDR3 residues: CASSYSKGMATEAFF. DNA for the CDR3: TGTGCCAGCAGTTACTCGAAAGGGATGGCCACTGAAGCTTTCTTT.

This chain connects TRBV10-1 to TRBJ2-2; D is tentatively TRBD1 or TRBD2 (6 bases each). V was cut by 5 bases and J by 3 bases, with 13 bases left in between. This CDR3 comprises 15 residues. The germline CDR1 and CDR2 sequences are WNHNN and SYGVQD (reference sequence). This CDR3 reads CASSNRGPDTGELFF. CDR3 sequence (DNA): TGCGCCAGCAGTAACCGGGGGCCCGACACCGGGGAGCTGTTTTTT.

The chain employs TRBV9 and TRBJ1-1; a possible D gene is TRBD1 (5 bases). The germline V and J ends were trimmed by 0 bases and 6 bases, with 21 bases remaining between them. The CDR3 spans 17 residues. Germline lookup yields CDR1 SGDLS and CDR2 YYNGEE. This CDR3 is CASSVEGHGGERAEAFF. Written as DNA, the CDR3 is TGTGCCAGCAGCGTAGAGGGGCACGGGGGTGAGCGGGCTGAAGCTTTCTTT.

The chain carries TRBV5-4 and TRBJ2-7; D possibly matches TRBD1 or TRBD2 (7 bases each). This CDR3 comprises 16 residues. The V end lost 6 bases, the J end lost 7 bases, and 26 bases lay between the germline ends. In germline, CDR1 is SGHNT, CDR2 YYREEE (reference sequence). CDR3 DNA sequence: TGTGCCAGCAACGTGAGAACCAGGGGGGGCAAAAATGAGCAGTACTTC. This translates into CASNVRTRGGKNEQYF.

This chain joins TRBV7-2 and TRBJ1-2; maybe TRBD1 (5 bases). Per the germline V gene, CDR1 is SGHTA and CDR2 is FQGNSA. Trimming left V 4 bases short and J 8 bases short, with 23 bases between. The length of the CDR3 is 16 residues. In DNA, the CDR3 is TGTGCCAGCAGCTCACATTTCCGGGGCGCCGCGAGGGGCTACACCTTC. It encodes CASSSHFRGAARGYTF.